This TCR beta chain is from a study of PD-1 blockade in classical Hodgkin lymphoma. V lost 3 bases and J lost 1, with 6 bases in between. Germline V CDR1 and CDR2: MNHEY, SMNVEV (reference sequence). This CDR3 contains 13 residues. A few counts support this clone. As yet, its antigen is unknown. Relapses following autologous stem cell transplantation were seen in all patients, with brentuximab vedotin exposure varying. Study findings and constraints: Baseline diversity in complete responders resembled that of newly diagnosed patients. Newly diagnosed patients were reported to start with lower TCR diversity than healthy donors. Patients who began taking nivolumab under 1 year after ASCT were left out.

Assay: immunoSEQ multiplex PCR; the TCRdb copy retains only in-frame clones and omits some. The repertoire holds nearly 25,000 clones, with nearly 80% as singletons. The chain carries TRBV27 and TRBJ2-5; possibly TRBD2 for D (5 bases). The input for sequencing was peripheral blood mononuclear cells (PBMCs), taken at baseline. The TCR was taken from a human donor with classical Hodgkin lymphoma. DNA of the CDR3: TGTGCCAGCAGTTTCCGGGGCCAAGAGACCCAGTACTTC. Translating it yields CASSFRGQETQYF.